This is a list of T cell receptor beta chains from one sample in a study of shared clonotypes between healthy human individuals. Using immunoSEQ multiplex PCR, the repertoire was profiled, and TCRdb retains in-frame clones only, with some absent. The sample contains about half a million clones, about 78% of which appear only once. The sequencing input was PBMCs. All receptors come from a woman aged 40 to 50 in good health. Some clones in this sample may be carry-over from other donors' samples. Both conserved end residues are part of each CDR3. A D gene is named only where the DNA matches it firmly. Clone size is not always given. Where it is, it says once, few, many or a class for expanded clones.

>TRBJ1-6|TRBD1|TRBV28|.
TGTGCCAGCAGTTTGGGACAGGGGAATTCACCCCTCCACTTT
CASSLGQGNSPLHF
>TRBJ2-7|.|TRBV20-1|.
TGCAGTGCTGGACAGACCTACGAGCAGTACTTC
CSAGQTYEQYF
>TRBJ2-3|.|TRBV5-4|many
TGTGCCAGCAGCCGAATTTATAGCGGCACAGATACGCAGTATTTT
CASSRIYSGTDTQYF
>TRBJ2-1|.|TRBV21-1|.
TGTGCCAGCAGCAAAGTCGCCGGGAGGGCCTACAATGAGCAGTTCTTC
CASSKVAGRAYNEQFF
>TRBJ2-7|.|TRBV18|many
TGTGCCAGCTCACCACCGGGATTTCGGGGGTACGAGCAGTACTTC
CASSPPGFRGYEQYF
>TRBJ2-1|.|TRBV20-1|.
TGCAGTGTTGGCAAGCTAGGGGAGCAGTTCTTC
CSVGKLGEQFF
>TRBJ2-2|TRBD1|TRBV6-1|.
TGTGCCAGCACCCCCGACAGGGCCTCCGGGGAGCTGTTTTTT
CASTPDRASGELFF
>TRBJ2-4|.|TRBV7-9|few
TGTGCCAGCAGTCCACAGGTGTTAGCCAAAAACATTCAGTACTTC
CASSPQVLAKNIQYF
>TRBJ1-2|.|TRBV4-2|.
TGTGCCAGCAGCCAAGGGGAGGGGGGCCGTTCCTATGGCTACACCTTC
CASSQGEGGRSYGYTF
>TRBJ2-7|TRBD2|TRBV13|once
TGTGCCAGCAGCTTAAGCGGGAGGGCCAATTACGAGCAGTACTTC
CASSLSGRANYEQYF
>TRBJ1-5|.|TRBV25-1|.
TGTGCCAGCAGTGTCGGAGGAAGCAATCAGCCCCAGCATTTT
CASSVGGSNQPQHF
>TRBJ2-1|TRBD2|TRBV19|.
TGTGCCAGTAGTACCTCAGTAGCGGGAGGTTTGGATGAGCAGTTCTTC
CASSTSVAGGLDEQFF
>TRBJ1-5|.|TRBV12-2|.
TGTGCAAGTCGCCCCACAGGGGGCGGTCAGCCCCAGCATTTT
CASRPTGGGQPQHF
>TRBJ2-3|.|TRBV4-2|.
TGTGCCAGCAGCCAAGATCCAGGGCGTGGCACAGATACGCAGTATTTT
CASSQDPGRGTDTQYF
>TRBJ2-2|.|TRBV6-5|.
TGTGCCAGCAGTTACAGCGTGGGGATTAGCACCGGGGAGCTGTTTTTT
CASSYSVGISTGELFF
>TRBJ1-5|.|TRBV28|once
TGTGCCAGCACCTCGGGGCCGGGGGCACAGAATCAGCCCCAGCATTTT
CASTSGPGAQNQPQHF
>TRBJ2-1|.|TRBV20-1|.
TGCAGTGCTAGAGATGAGAGGGAGGAGTTCTTC
CSARDEREEFF
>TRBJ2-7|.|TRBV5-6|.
TGTGCCAGCATCCCCTACCGTGCAGGGGCGTCCTACGAGCAGTACTTC
CASIPYRAGASYEQYF
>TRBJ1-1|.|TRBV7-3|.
TGTGCCAGCAGCTCCCTGGGGGGGAGGACTGAAGCTTTCTTT
CASSSLGGRTEAFF
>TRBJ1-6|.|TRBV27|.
TGTGCCAGCAGTCCCGGACCCAGCCCCGGGATTAATTCACCCCTCCACTTT
CASSPGPSPGINSPLHF
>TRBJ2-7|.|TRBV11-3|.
TGTGCCAGCAGCTCTTCCGGGACTGCGGACGAGCAGTACTTC
CASSSSGTADEQYF
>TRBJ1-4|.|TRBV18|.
TGTGCCAGCTCACCACCGGGTACAGGAGCAACTAATGAAAAACTGTTTTTT
CASSPPGTGATNEKLFF
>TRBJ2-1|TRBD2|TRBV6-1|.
TGTGCCAGCGGGAGAATAGCGGGAACAGATGAGCAGTTCTTC
CASGRIAGTDEQFF
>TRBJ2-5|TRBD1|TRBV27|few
TGTGCCAGCAGCTCCGGTACAGGGGCCCAGTACTTC
CASSSGTGAQYF
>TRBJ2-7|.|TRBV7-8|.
TGTGCCAGCAGGGTCTCTCAGAGCTCCTACGAGCAGTACTTC
CASRVSQSSYEQYF
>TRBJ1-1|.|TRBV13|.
TGTGCCAGCAGCTTACAATATCTGAACACTGAAGCTTTCTTT
CASSLQYLNTEAFF
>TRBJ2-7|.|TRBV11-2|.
TGTGCCAGCAGCTTCGTGGGGGACTCCTACGAGCAGTACTTC
CASSFVGDSYEQYF
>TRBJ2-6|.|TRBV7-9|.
TGTGCCAGCACCCGTGGGACTTTTGGGGCCAACGTCCTGACTTTC
CASTRGTFGANVLTF
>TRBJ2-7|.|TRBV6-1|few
TGTGCCAGCAGTTCCCAGGGCTACGAGCAGTACTTC
CASSSQGYEQYF
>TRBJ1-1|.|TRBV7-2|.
TGTGCCAGCAGCCCGAACAGTGTGAACACTGAAGCTTTCTTT
CASSPNSVNTEAFF
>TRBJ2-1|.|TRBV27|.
TGTGCCAGCAGTTCCCTCTCCGGGTCGACCTACAATGAGCAGTTCTTC
CASSSLSGSTYNEQFF
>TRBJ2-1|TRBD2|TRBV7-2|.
TGTGCCAGCAGCCTAGGGACTAGCGGGAGTAGAGAGCAGTTCTTC
CASSLGTSGSREQFF
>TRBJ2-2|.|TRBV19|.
TGTGCCAGTAGTCAGGTCACCGGGGAGCTGTTTTTT
CASSQVTGELFF
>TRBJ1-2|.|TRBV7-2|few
TGTGCCAGCAGCGAGGGGCCGGTGGGCTATGGCTACACCTTC
CASSEGPVGYGYTF
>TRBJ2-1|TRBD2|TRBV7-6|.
TGTGCCAGCAGCCCTTCTAGCGGGAGCAGGGATGAGCAGTTCTTC
CASSPSSGSRDEQFF
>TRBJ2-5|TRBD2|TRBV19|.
TGTGCCAGCGGGACTAGCGGGAGGTCGGAGACCCAGTACTTC
CASGTSGRSETQYF
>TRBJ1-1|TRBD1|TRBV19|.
TGTGCCAGTAGTTCCGGGACAGGGCACACTGAAGCTTTCTTT
CASSSGTGHTEAFF
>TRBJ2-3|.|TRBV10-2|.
TGCGCCAGCGGGGACCCCACAGATACGCAGTATTTT
CASGDPTDTQYF
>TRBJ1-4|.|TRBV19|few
TGTGCCACCCACGGTTTGGGGGGCGAAAAACTGTTTTTT
CATHGLGGEKLFF
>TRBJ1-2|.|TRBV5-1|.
TGCACCCGCCTTTCGGGGGTCGGGTTTCAAAATGGCTACACCTTC
CTRLSGVGFQNGYTF
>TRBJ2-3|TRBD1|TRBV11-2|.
TGTGCCAGCAGCCCATGGACAGGGGCGCAGTATTTT
CASSPWTGAQYF
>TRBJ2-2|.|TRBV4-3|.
TGCGCCAGCAGCCAAGGAGTTTCTGGGGCCGGGGAGCTGTTTTTT
CASSQGVSGAGELFF
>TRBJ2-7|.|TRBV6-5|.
TGTGCCAGCGCTAGACTACCAGGAGGGTACGAGCAGTACTTC
CASARLPGGYEQYF
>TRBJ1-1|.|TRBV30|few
TGTGCCTGGAGTGTCGGACACATGAACACTGAAGCTTTCTTT
CAWSVGHMNTEAFF
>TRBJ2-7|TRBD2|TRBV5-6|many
TGTGCCAGCAGCAAGTTAGCGGGGGGGACGTACGAGCAGTACTTC
CASSKLAGGTYEQYF
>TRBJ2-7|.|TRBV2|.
TGTGCCAGCAGTGACGGGGTAGGGGGCTACGAGCAGTACTTC
CASSDGVGGYEQYF
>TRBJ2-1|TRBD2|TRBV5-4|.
TGTGCCAGCAGCCGAGGGACTAGCGGCCCGTCCTACAATGAGCAGTTCTTC
CASSRGTSGPSYNEQFF
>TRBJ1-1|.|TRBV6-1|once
TGTGCCAGCAGTGTTAAGCTTGGGGGGACTGAAGCTTTCTTT
CASSVKLGGTEAFF
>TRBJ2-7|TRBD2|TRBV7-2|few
TGTGCCAGCAGCTTAGTACTAGCGGGAGCACGGGAGCAGTACTTC
CASSLVLAGAREQYF